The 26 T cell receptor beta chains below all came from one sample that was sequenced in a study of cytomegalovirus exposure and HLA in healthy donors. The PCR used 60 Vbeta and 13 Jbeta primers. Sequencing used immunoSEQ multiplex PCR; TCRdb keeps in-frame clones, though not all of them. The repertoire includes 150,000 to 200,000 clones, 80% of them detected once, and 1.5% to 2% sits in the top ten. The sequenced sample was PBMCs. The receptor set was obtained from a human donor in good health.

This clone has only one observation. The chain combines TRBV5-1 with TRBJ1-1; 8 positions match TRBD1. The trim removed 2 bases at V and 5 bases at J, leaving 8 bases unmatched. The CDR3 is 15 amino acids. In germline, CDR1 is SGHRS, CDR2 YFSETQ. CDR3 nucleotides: TGCGCCAGCAGCTTAACAACAGGGGGGAGGACTGAAGCTTTCTTT. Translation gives CASSLTTGGRTEAFF.

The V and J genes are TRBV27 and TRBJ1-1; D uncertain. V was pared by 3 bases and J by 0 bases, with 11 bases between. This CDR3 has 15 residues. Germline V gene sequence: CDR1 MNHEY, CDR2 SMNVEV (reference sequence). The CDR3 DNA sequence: TGTGCCAGCAGTTTGGCACTATCCATGAACACTGAAGCTTTCTTT. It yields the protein CASSLALSMNTEAFF.

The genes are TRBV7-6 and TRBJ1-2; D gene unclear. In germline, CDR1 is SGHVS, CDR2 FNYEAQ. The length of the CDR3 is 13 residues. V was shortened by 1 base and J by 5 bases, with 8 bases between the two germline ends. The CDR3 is CASSLEAGYGYTF. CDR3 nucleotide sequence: TGTGCCAGCAGCTTAGAAGCGGGGTATGGCTACACCTTC.

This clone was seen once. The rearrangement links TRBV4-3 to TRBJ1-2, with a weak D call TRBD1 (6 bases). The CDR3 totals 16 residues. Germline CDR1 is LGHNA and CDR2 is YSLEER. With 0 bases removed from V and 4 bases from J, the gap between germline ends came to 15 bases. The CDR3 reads CASSQETLGHLYGYTF. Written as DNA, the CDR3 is TGCGCCAGCAGCCAAGAGACTTTGGGACACCTCTATGGCTACACCTTC.

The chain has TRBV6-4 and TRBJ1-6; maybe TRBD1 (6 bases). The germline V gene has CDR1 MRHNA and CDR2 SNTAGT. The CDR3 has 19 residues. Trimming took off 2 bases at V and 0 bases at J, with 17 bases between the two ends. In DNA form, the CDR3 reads TGTGCCAGCAGTGACGAATGGGACACTAAGAGCTCCTATAATTCACCCCTCCACTTT. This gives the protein CASSDEWDTKSSYNSPLHF.

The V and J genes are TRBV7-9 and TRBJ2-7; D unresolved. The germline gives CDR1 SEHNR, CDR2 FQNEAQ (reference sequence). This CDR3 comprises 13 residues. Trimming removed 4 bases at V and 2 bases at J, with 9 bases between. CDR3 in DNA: TGTGCCAGCAGCTCAGGCTCCCCCTACGAGCAGTACTTC. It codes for CASSSGSPYEQYF.

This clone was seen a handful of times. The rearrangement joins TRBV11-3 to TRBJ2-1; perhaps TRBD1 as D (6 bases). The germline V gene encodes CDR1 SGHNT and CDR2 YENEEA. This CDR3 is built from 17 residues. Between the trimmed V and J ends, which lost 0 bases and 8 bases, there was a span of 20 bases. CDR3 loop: CASSLDQLGAYLHEQFF. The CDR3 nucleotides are TGTGCCAGCAGCTTAGATCAGTTGGGGGCTTATTTACATGAGCAGTTCTTC.

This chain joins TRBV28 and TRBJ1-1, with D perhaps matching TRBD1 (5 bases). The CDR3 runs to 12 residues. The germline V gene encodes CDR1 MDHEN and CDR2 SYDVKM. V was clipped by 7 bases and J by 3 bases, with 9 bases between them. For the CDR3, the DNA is TGTGCCAGCAACCAGGGTTACACTGAAGCTTTCTTT. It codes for CASNQGYTEAFF. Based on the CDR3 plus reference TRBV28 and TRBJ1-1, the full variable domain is DVKVTQSSRYLVKRTGEKVFLECVQDMDHENMFWYRQDPGLGLRLIYFSYDVKMKEKGDIPEGYSVSREKKERFSLILESASTNQTSMYLCASNQGYTEAFFGQGTRLTVV.

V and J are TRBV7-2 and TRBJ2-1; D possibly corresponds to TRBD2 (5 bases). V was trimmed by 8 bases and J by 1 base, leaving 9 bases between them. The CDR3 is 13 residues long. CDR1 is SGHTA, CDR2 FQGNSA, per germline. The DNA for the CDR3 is TGTGCCAGCGGACGGGGATCCTACAATGAGCAGTTCTTC. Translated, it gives CASGRGSYNEQFF.

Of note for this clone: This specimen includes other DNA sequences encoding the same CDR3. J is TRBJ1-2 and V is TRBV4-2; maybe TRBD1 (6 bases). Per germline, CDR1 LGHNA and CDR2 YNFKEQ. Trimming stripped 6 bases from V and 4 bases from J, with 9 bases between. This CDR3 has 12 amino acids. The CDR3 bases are TGTGCCAGCAGTCAGGACAGCTATGGCTACACCTTC. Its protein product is CASSQDSYGYTF.

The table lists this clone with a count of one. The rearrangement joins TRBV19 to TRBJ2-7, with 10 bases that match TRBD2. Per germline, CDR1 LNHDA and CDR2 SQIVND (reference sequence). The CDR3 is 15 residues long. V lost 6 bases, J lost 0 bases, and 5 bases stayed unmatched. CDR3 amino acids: CASRGTSAFSYEQYF. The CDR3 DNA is TGTGCCAGTAGAGGGACTAGCGCCTTCTCCTACGAGCAGTACTTC.

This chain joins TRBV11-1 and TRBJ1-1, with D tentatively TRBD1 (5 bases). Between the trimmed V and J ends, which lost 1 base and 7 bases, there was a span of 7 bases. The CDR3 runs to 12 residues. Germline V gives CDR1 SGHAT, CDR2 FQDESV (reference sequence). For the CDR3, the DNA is TGTGCCAGCAGCTTAGATAGGGGTGAAGCTTTCTTT. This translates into CASSLDRGEAFF.

The CDR3 loop is CASSDGTVYEQYF. In DNA form, the CDR3 reads TGTGCCAGCAGCGACGGGACAGTCTACGAGCAGTACTTC. V and J are TRBV9 and TRBJ2-7; 7 nucleotides line up with TRBD1. CDR1 and CDR2 from the germline V gene are SGDLS and YYNGEE. The CDR3 totals 13 residues. Germline trimming cut 3 bases from V and 3 bases from J; bases unmatched to any gene: 3. The full variable domain, its missing parts supplied by reference TRBV9 and TRBJ2-7, is DSGVTQTPKHLITATGQRVTLRCSPRSGDLSVYWYQQSLDQGLQFLIQYYNGEERAKGNILERFSAQQFPDLHSELNLSSLELGDSALYFCASSDGTVYEQYFGPGTRLTVT.

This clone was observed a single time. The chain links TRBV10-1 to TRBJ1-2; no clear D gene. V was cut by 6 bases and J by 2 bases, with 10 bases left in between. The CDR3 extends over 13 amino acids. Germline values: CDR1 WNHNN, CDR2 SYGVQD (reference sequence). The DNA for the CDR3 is TGCGCCAGCAGCCCCCAGGTGAACTATGGCTACACCTTC. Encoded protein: CASSPQVNYGYTF.

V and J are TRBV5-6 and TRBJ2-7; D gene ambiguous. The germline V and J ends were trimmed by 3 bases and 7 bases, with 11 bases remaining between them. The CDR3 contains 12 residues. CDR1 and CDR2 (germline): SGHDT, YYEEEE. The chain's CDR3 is CASSSGAREQYF. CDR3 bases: TGTGCCAGCAGCTCCGGCGCGCGGGAGCAGTACTTC.

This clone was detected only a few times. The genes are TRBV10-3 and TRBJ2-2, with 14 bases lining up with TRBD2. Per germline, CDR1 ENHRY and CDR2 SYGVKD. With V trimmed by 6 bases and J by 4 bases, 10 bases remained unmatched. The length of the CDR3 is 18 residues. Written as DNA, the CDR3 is TGTGCCATCAGCCCGAGGACTAGCGGGGGGCTCGGCACCGGGGAGCTGTTTTTT. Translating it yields CAISPRTSGGLGTGELFF.

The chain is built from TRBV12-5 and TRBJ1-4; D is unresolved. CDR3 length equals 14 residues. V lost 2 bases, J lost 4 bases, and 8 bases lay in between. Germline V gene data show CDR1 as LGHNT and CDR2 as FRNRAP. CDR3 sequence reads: CASGLQAGNEKLFF. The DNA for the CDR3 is TGTGCTAGTGGTTTGCAGGCAGGTAATGAAAAACTGTTTTTT.

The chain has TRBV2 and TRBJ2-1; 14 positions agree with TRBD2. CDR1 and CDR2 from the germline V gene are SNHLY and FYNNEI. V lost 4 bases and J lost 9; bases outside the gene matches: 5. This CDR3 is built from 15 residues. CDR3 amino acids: CASSGTSGGSSEQFF. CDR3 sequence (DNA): TGTGCCAGCAGTGGGACTAGCGGGGGGAGTAGTGAGCAGTTCTTC.

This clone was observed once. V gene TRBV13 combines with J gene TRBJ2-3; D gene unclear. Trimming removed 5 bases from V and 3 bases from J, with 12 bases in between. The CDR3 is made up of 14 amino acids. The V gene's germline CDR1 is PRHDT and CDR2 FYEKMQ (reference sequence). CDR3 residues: CASSGSIPTDTQYF. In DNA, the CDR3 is TGTGCCAGCAGCGGTAGTATACCGACAGATACGCAGTATTTT.

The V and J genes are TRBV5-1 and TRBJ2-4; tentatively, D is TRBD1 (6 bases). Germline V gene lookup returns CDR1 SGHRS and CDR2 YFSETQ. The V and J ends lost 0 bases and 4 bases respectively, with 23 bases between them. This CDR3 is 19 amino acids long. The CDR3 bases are TGCGCCAGCAGCTTGGCTACAGGGTTCGGATTGGGATTGAAAAACATTCAGTACTTC. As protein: CASSLATGFGLGLKNIQYF.

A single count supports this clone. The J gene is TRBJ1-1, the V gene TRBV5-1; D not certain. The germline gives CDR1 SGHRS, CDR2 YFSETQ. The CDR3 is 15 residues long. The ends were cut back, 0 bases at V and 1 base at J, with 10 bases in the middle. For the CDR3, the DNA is TGCGCCAGCAGCTTGGCCGGGAACGGGAACACTGAAGCTTTCTTT. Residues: CASSLAGNGNTEAFF. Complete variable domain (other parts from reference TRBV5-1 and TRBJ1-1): KAGVTQTPRYLIKTRGQQVTLSCSPISGHRSVSWYQQTPGQGLQFLFEYFSETQRNKGNFPGRFSGRQFSNSRSEMNVSTLELGDSALYLCASSLAGNGNTEAFFGQGTRLTVV.

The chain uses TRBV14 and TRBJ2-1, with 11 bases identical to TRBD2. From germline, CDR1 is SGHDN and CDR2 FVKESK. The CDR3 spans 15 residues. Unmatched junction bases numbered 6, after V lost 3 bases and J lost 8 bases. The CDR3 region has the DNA TGTGCCAGCAGCCACGTAGCGGGAGGGTTCCATGAGCAGTTCTTC. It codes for CASSHVAGGFHEQFF.

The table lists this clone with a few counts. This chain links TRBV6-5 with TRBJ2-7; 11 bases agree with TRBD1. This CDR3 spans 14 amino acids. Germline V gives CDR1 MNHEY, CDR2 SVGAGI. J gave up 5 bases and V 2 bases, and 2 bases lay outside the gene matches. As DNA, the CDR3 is TGTGCCAGCAGTTACGGGACAGGGGGTAACGAGCAGTACTTC. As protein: CASSYGTGGNEQYF.

CDR3 in amino acids: CASSPGTGGYEQYF. CDR3 bases: TGTGCCAGCAGCCCCGGGACAGGGGGCTACGAGCAGTACTTC. This chain uses TRBV11-3 with TRBJ2-7, with 11 bases aligning to TRBD1. The CDR3 has 14 amino acids. Germline trimming cut 5 bases from V and 3 bases from J; bases unmatched to any gene: 3. CDR1 and CDR2 from the germline V gene are SGHNT and YENEEA.

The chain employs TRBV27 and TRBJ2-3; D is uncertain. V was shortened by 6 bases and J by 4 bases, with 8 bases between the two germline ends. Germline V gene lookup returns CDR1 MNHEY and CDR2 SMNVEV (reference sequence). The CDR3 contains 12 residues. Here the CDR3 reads CASSPNADTQYF. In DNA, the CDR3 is TGTGCCAGCAGCCCTAACGCAGATACGCAGTATTTT.

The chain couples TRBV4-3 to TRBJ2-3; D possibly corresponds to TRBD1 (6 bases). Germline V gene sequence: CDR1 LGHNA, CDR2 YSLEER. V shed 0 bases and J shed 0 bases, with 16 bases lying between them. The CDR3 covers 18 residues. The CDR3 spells CASSQDWGRYGSTDTQYF. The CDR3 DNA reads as TGCGCCAGCAGCCAAGATTGGGGGCGATATGGAAGCACAGATACGCAGTATTTT.